This T cell receptor beta chain comes out of a study of cytomegalovirus exposure and HLA in healthy donors. For the study at large: From HLA-typed donors, an early data release held about 92 million unique TCRs.

A multiplex PCR was run with 60 Vbeta primers and 13 Jbeta primers. The method was immunoSEQ multiplex PCR; TCRdb's version includes in-frame clones alone and lacks a portion of them. The table has approximately 100,000 clones, 81% seen once. The CDR3 extends over 14 amino acids. Germline CDR1 and CDR2: SGHTA and FQGNSA. Trimming removed 1 base from V and 6 bases from J; junction bases left unmatched: 1. In the case of this clone: Its antigen remains unidentified.

Broader study findings: Data from an earlier analysis indicated that most TCR beta V segments were productive either about 90% or about 30% of the time. 87-base-pair reads could not separate some V segments, including TRBV6-2 and TRBV6-3. Trimming of TCR beta V- and J-genes showed a link, identified in a later analysis, to a missense DCLRE1C variant.

The sequencing input was PBMCs. This chain links TRBV7-2 with TRBJ1-5, with 9 bases identical to TRBD1. This TCR derives from a woman aged 30 to 39 in good health and CMV-seronegative. The CDR3 DNA reads as TGTGCCAGCAGCTTAGGACAGGGGGTTCAGCCCCAGCATTTT. Amino acids: CASSLGQGVQPQHF.